This T cell receptor (beta chain) was sequenced during a study of T cells in Graves' hyperthyroidism and ophthalmopathy. There are a few counts of this clonotype. Its antigen is undetermined. RNA transcripts yielded amplified TCR beta CDR3 regions. With the HTBI primer set, the TCR CDR3 went through a first round of RT-PCR. MiXCR, run by TCRdb on the multiplex PCR reads, gives a single entry per CDR3 protein. Here the sample spans hundreds of thousands of distinct CDR3 sequences, about 20% being singletons. Findings of the study overall: In simple terms, a model built on 13 V-J features told ophthalmopathy apart from stable hyperthyroidism. Most clonotypes expanded in thyroid above 0.001 were likewise present in blood.

Germline values: CDR1 LNHDA, CDR2 SQIVND (reference sequence). The V gene lost 6 bases and the J gene lost 7 bases, with 16 bases spanning the gap. CDR3 length: 14 residues. Uncontrolled infection, other autoimmune disease, pregnancy or lactation excluded patients. Clinicians diagnosed patients from clinical symptoms, serum thyroxine and TRAb, thyroid ultrasound and orbital computed tomography. The clonotype comes from a woman aged 70-85 years with Graves' ophthalmopathy. Specimen: blood. The chain combines TRBV19 with TRBJ2-1; unclear D gene. In DNA form, the CDR3 reads TGTGCCAGTAGGAGCTATTCTCTCGGGAATGAGCAGTTCTTC. It yields the protein CASRSYSLGNEQFF.